The rows below give T cell receptor beta chains drawn from one sample of a study of blood T cell repertoires in COVID-19. Assay: immunoSEQ multiplex PCR; the TCRdb copy retains only in-frame clones and omits some. Of about 180,000 clones listed, around 85% were seen once; the top ten hold 9.8%. Sample: peripheral blood. These receptors were taken from an elderly woman with acute or convalescent COVID-19. CDR3s leave out the opening cysteine and the closing phenylalanine or tryptophan.

TRBV15 | ATSGDRGNQPQH
TRBV7-2 | ASSLGQGSFGQPQH
TRBV29-1 | SATRGSGNTIY
TRBV9 | ASSVTGGRSYGYT
TRBV4-2 | ATGGVNNEQF
TRBV6-4 | ASSDSRQLPGSTEAF
TRBV3-1/TRBV3-2 | ASSPVRSGEQF
TRBV16 | ASSFEVLNYGYT
TRBV7-9 | ASSPASGPLGRETQY
TRBV18 | ASSPRTASGRGGEQF
TRBV5-5 | ASSLRQDLTPQH
TRBV6-2/TRBV6-3 | ASSPTSGTDTQY
TRBV19 | ASSIVLAGALGDTQY
TRBV15 | ATSSTPRGRHTEAF
TRBV6-6 | ASRAAGEYYGYT
TRBV13 | ASSAGTGGFHEQY
TRBV25-1 | ASSTGVNTGELF
TRBV18 | ASSETQNTEAF
TRBV5-1 | ASSFLLNTEAF
TRBV18 | ASSRSGSTNEQF
TRBV11-2 | ASSPSGTGFSPLH